A selection of T cell receptor beta chains follows, all from one sample in a study of Tregs in tolerant kidney transplant recipients. Only in-frame clones appear in the TCRdb table, and some are missing; sequencing was by immunoSEQ multiplex PCR. This table has tens of thousands of clones, 80% to 90% appearing once. The sample was Tregs from blood, taken before the transplant. These receptors were collected from a human donor who received a combined kidney and bone marrow transplant. CDR3s leave out the opening cysteine and the closing phenylalanine or tryptophan. Fields, in order: V gene, clone size, CDR3 protein. Some rows mark clone size as missing; the rest say once, few, many or name a class of expanded clone.

v_gene: TRBV4-1
abundance: NA
CDR3aa: ASSQEDLWTSEQY

v_gene: TRBV7-2
abundance: NA
CDR3aa: ASTSDPGTQY

v_gene: TRBV2
abundance: NA
CDR3aa: ASSLTGAYGYT

v_gene: TRBV5-1
abundance: NA
CDR3aa: ASSFRLAGAHYEQY

v_gene: TRBV5-4
abundance: NA
CDR3aa: ASSPRRQGAREQY

v_gene: TRBV7-8
abundance: NA
CDR3aa: ASSLGQGPTDTQY

v_gene: TRBV10-3
abundance: NA
CDR3aa: AISESSGVWANTEAF

v_gene: TRBV29-1
abundance: NA
CDR3aa: SVDSGSGNTQY

v_gene: TRBV7-5
abundance: once
CDR3aa: VRSLDPLARGQQETQY

v_gene: TRBV10-3
abundance: NA
CDR3aa: ASSYTDTQY

v_gene: TRBV6-5
abundance: NA
CDR3aa: ASSQSGRALDEQF

v_gene: TRBV11-2
abundance: NA
CDR3aa: ASSLVGTGSYEQY

v_gene: TRBV11-2
abundance: NA
CDR3aa: ASSYRGGYT

v_gene: TRBV5-1
abundance: NA
CDR3aa: ASAGGTDTQY

v_gene: TRBV4-1
abundance: NA
CDR3aa: ASSQFRDTEAF

v_gene: TRBV19
abundance: NA
CDR3aa: ASSIGGGANYGYT

v_gene: TRBV19
abundance: NA
CDR3aa: ASSTPPGRGPTPGANVLT

v_gene: TRBV27
abundance: NA
CDR3aa: ASSLRTSGRGTDTQY

v_gene: TRBV2
abundance: NA
CDR3aa: ASREGLLRVYGYT

v_gene: TRBV5-1
abundance: NA
CDR3aa: ASSYLPGGNQPQH

v_gene: TRBV11-3
abundance: NA
CDR3aa: ASSVQGAGEAF

v_gene: TRBV6-1
abundance: NA
CDR3aa: ASSVERGDTQY

v_gene: TRBV14
abundance: NA
CDR3aa: ASSPYRGSSDNEQF

v_gene: TRBV19
abundance: NA
CDR3aa: ASSPWTSGSYEQY

v_gene: TRBV10-1
abundance: NA
CDR3aa: ASSEAAGVGSEQF

v_gene: TRBV12-5
abundance: NA
CDR3aa: ASGLGGVRDYGYT

v_gene: TRBV10-2
abundance: once
CDR3aa: ASRETGTGNTEAF

v_gene: TRBV18
abundance: NA
CDR3aa: ASSILGGTQY

v_gene: TRBV30
abundance: NA
CDR3aa: ACTPPTAYNEQF

v_gene: TRBV7-2
abundance: NA
CDR3aa: ASSFWGQGYNEQF

v_gene: TRBV18
abundance: few
CDR3aa: ASSPTNYGYT